The present T cell receptor (beta chain) was sequenced within a study of STAT5B mutations in CD4+ large granular lymphocyte leukemia. Whole-study findings and limits: No patients shared main leukemic clonotypes, though 20% to 25% appeared at low frequency elsewhere. Patient CD4-sorted repertoires stayed more clonal than healthy ones after leukemic-clone removal. Compared with healthy controls (2/35), patient top clones favored TRBV06 (8/27).

Methods used by the authors: Productive clonotypes were detectable down to 2.59 x 10-5 frequency. TCRdb's copy holds only in-frame clones and misses some; the assay was immunoSEQ multiplex PCR. The V and J calls and clone size are taken from that table; D and trimming were inferred from the DNA. This sample has about 31,000 clones, with 74% found just once. As to this clone: The antigen is not known.

Germline V gene lookup returns CDR1 MNHNS and CDR2 SASEGT. V gave up 6 bases and J gave up 7 bases, with 18 bases separating them. The CDR3 has 15 amino acids. The specimen sequenced was CD4+ T cells from blood buffy coats. The V gene is TRBV6-1, the J gene TRBJ2-2; D perhaps matches TRBD2 (6 bases). The clonotype comes from a human donor in good health. The CDR3 loop reads CASRGGSWGIGELFF. In nucleotides, the CDR3 is TGTGCCAGCAGGGGGGGAAGTTGGGGGATCGGGGAGCTGTTTTTT.